Described below is a single TCR beta chain sequence and its context. Assay: immunoSEQ multiplex PCR; the TCRdb copy retains only in-frame clones and omits some. The sample holds a few hundred thousand clones, about 90% seen once. CDR3 length: 17 residues. With V trimmed by 1 base and J by 4 bases, 6 bases remained unmatched. CDR1 is LGHDT and CDR2 is YNNKEL in the germline V gene (reference sequence). This specimen comes from a study of blood T cell repertoires in COVID-19. The wider study: Samples taken during acute and convalescent COVID-19 were collected in the United States, Italy and Spain.

Source material: PBMCs or T cells enriched from blood (not recorded which). This sequence originates from a woman under 40 who had recovered from COVID-19. The gene calls are TRBV3-1 (or the pseudogene TRBV3-2) and TRBJ2-1, with TRBD2 matching over 11 bases. The CDR3 bases are TGTGCCAGCAGCCAAGGATTTAGCGGGGGGGCATACAATGAGCAGTTCTTC. It translates to CASSQGFSGGAYNEQFF.